The following is a T cell receptor beta chain sequence with its context. A far bigger clonotype differs at one base, so this is likely a read error. Other DNA sequences from this sample encode an identical CDR3 as well. These data belong to a study of shared clonotypes between healthy human individuals. The CDR3 contains 12 residues. Germline CDR1 is MDHEN and CDR2 is SYDVKM. Deep was the level used in running the assay. The authors split each subset's genomic DNA evenly across several immunoSEQ plates. Researchers sequenced unsorted PBMC DNA using ten immunoSEQ deep assay plates. Method: immunoSEQ multiplex PCR; TCRdb's copy keeps in-frame clones and lacks some. This sample has hundreds of thousands of clones, with approximately 71% found just once.

The sequenced material came from PBMCs. The clonotype was recovered from a woman aged 40-49 years in good health. Some clones in this sample may be carry-over from other donors' samples. The rearrangement links TRBV28 to TRBJ2-1, with D hard to call. The CDR3 nucleotides read TGTGCTAGCAGCGAGCAGTACAATGAGCAGTTCTTC. As protein: CASSEQYNEQFF.